The entry below gives a single T cell receptor (beta chain) sequence along with its context. The data were taken from a study of blood T cell repertoires in COVID-19. Here immunoSEQ multiplex PCR was the method, and the copy in TCRdb shows in-frame clones only, minus some. The data show almost 250,000 clones, approximately 86% seen once. The material sequenced was peripheral blood. The receptor was derived from a woman aged 60-70 years who had recovered from COVID-19.

The CDR3 here is CASKMGGTQPDTQYF. As DNA, the CDR3 is TGTGCCAGTAAGATGGGCGGGACGCAACCAGATACGCAGTATTTT. J is TRBJ2-3 and V is TRBV19; perhaps TRBD2 as D (6 bases). Looked up from germline, CDR1 is LNHDA and CDR2 is SQIVND (reference sequence). Trimming pared 7 bases from V and 4 bases from J, leaving 18 bases between. The CDR3 is made up of 15 amino acids.